Following are 10 T cell receptor beta chains from one sample sequenced in a study of blood T cell repertoires in COVID-19 (dated by TCRdb to 2019 to 2021). The library was made by the immunoSEQ multiplex PCR assay. What TCRdb holds here is the immuneACCESS table cut down to in-frame rearrangements. Part of the clones is not present; checked against another copy, under half of the missing clones reflect an unresolved V gene, and the others are unexplained. Across this sample there are some 220,000 clones, with less than 90% seen only once. The top ten constitute approximately 5% of the sample. Sample: peripheral blood. The receptors were gathered from an older woman who had recovered from COVID-19.

A word on this clone: At the DNA level, this CDR3 is encoded by other sequences in the same sample as well. The V call is TRBV7-2, the J call TRBJ1-3; 10 bases line up with TRBD1. V was clipped by 5 bases and J by 2 bases; unmatched bases: 3. The CDR3 has 15 residues. The germline gives CDR1 SGHTA, CDR2 FQGNSA. CDR3 nucleotide sequence: TGTGCCAGCAGCCTAGGGACAGGGGCTGGAAACACCATATATTTT. Translating gives CASSLGTGAGNTIYF.

The chain combines TRBV11-2 with TRBJ2-2; a weak D match, TRBD1 (7 bases). Per the germline V gene, CDR1 is SGHAT and CDR2 is FQNNGV. The germline V and J ends were trimmed by 11 bases and 0 bases, with 10 bases remaining between them. This CDR3 has 13 amino acids. The CDR3 DNA sequence: TGTGCCGGGGGGACAGCGAACACCGGGGAGCTGTTTTTT. Translation: CAGGTANTGELFF.

Details on this clone: The same CDR3 can be traced to other DNA sequences in this sample. In DNA form, the CDR3 reads TGTGCCAGCAGCGTAGAGGCAGGGGCTAACACCGGGGAGCTGTTTTTT. Amino acids: CASSVEAGANTGELFF. The rearrangement links TRBV9 to TRBJ2-2, with D possibly TRBD1 on 6 matching bases. Germline values: CDR1 SGDLS, CDR2 YYNGEE. CDR3 size: 16 residues. The V gene lost 0 bases and the J gene lost 2 bases, with 11 bases spanning the gap.

The chain uses TRBV5-4 and TRBJ2-5; the D gene is possibly TRBD2 (6 bases). Germline values: CDR1 SGHNT, CDR2 YYREEE (reference sequence). V gave up 0 bases and J gave up 5 bases, with 11 bases separating them. This CDR3 comprises 14 residues. CDR3 protein: CASSLALAGETQYF. CDR3 bases: TGTGCCAGCAGCTTGGCACTAGCAGGGGAGACCCAGTACTTC.

The DNA of the CDR3 is TGTGCCAGCAGCTCCCCCCGGACAGCGACCTACGAGCAGTACTTC. This gives the protein CASSSPRTATYEQYF. The chain joins TRBV7-9 to TRBJ2-7; possibly TRBD1 for D (6 bases). The germline V gene has CDR1 SEHNR and CDR2 FQNEAQ (reference sequence). This CDR3 region has 15 residues. V lost 4 bases, J lost 2 bases, and 15 bases lay in between.

Concerning this clone: Other nucleotide sequences in the sample specify the same CDR3. The V gene is TRBV3-1 (or the pseudogene TRBV3-2), the J gene TRBJ2-1; 14 bases are shared with TRBD2. CDR1 is LGHDT, CDR2 YNNKEL, per germline (reference sequence). The J segment lost 7 bases and the V segment lost 6 bases, leaving 8 bases of the junction unmatched. This CDR3 region has 16 residues. CDR3 nucleotides: TGTGCCAGCAGTCCGTGGACTAGCGGGGGGCCTAATGAGCAGTTCTTC. It encodes CASSPWTSGGPNEQFF.

The chain combines TRBV11-3 with TRBJ1-6; 7 bases agree with TRBD1. Germline V gives CDR1 SGHNT, CDR2 YENEEA. V lost 4 bases to trimming and J lost 6 bases; unmatched junction nucleotides: 3. The CDR3 contains 14 residues. The CDR3 DNA reads TGTGCCAGCAGCTCACAGGGGAGTAATTCACCCCTCCACTTT. Its translation: CASSSQGSNSPLHF.

The rearrangement uses TRBV6-5 and TRBJ2-2; a possible D gene is TRBD1 (5 bases). Trimming stripped 7 bases from V and 1 base from J, with 10 bases between. The CDR3 is 14 residues long. Germline V lookup: CDR1 MNHEY, CDR2 SVGAGI. CDR3 region: CASKGQVNTGELFF. CDR3 sequence (DNA): TGTGCCAGCAAAGGACAAGTGAACACCGGGGAGCTGTTTTTT.

Here the CDR3 reads CASRRLAGVGAHEQYF. CDR3 nucleotides: TGTGCCAGCAGGCGACTAGCGGGGGTCGGCGCGCACGAGCAGTACTTC. This chain connects TRBV2 to TRBJ2-7; 12 bases agree with TRBD2. V was clipped by 6 bases and J by 5 bases; unmatched bases: 11. Germline assignment: CDR1 SNHLY and CDR2 FYNNEI. The length of the CDR3 is 16 residues. The complete variable domain, with remaining parts taken from reference TRBV2 and TRBJ2-7, reads EPEVTQTPSHQVTQMGQEVILRCVPISNHLYFYWYRQILGQKVEFLVSFYNNEISEKSEIFDDQFSVERPDGSNFTLKIRSTKLEDSAMYFCASRRLAGVGAHEQYFGPGTRLTVT.

V is TRBV5-6 and J is TRBJ1-6, with D hard to call. In germline, CDR1 is SGHDT, CDR2 YYEEEE. This CDR3 has 18 residues. V gave up 3 bases and J gave up 5 bases, with 21 bases separating them. Written as DNA, the CDR3 is TGTGCCAGCAGCTATGGACTCCGGGCCCCCGTCCATAATTCACCCCTCCACTTT. Its protein is CASSYGLRAPVHNSPLHF.